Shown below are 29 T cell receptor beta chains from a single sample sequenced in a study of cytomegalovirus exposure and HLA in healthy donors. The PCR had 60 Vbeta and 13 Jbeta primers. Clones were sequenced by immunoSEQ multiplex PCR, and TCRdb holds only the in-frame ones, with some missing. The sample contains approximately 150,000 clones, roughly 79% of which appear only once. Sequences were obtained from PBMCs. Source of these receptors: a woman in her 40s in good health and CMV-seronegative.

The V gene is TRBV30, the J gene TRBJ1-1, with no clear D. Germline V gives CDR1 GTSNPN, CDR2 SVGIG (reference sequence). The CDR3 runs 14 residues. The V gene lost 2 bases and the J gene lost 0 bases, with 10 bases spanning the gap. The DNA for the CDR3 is TGTGCCTGGAGTCTCCAGACTATGAACACTGAAGCTTTCTTT. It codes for CAWSLQTMNTEAFF.

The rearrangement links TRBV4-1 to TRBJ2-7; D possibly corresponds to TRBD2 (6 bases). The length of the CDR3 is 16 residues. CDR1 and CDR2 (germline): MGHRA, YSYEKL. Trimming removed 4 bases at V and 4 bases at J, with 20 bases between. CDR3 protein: CASSPLGTQEGYEQYF. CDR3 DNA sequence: TGCGCCAGCAGCCCCCTCGGGACTCAGGAGGGATACGAGCAGTACTTC.

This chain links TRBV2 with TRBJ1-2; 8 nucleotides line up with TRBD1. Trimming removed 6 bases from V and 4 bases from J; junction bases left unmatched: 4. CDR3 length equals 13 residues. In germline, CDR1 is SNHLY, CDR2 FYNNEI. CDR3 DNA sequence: TGTGCCAGCAGGGGGACAGGACTCTATGGCTACACCTTC. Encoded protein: CASRGTGLYGYTF.

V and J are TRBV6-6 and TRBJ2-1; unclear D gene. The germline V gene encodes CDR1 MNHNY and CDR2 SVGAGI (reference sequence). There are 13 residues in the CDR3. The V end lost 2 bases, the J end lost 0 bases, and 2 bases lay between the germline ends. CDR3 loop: CASSYLSYNEQFF. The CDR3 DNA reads TGTGCCAGCAGTTACCTCTCCTACAATGAGCAGTTCTTC.

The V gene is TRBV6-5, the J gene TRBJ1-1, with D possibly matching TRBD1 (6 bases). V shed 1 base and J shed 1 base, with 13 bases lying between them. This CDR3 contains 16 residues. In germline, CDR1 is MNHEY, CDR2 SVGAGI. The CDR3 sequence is CASSYFGRGGNTEAFF. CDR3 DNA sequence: TGTGCCAGCAGTTACTTTGGTAGGGGGGGGAACACTGAAGCTTTCTTT.

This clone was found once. The CDR3 loop reads CAISESGAGDIQYF. DNA for the CDR3: TGTGCCATCAGTGAGTCTGGGGCTGGCGACATTCAGTACTTC. The chain carries TRBV10-3 and TRBJ2-4; D possibly corresponds to TRBD1 (5 bases). Looked up from germline, CDR1 is ENHRY and CDR2 is SYGVKD. CDR3 length equals 14 residues. The V end lost 0 bases, the J end lost 8 bases, and 11 bases lay between the germline ends.

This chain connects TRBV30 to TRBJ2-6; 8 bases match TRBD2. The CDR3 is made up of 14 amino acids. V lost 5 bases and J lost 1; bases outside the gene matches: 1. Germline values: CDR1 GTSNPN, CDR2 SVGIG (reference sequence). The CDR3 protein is CAWSGGSGANVLTF. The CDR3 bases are TGTGCCTGGTCGGGGGGGTCTGGGGCCAACGTCCTGACTTTC.

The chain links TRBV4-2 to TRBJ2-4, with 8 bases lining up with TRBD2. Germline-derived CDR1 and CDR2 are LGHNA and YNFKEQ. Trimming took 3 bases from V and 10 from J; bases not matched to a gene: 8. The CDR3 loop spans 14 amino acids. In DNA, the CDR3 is TGTGCCAGCAGCCAGCCCAGCGGGGGAGGGATTCAGTACTTC. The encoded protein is CASSQPSGGGIQYF.

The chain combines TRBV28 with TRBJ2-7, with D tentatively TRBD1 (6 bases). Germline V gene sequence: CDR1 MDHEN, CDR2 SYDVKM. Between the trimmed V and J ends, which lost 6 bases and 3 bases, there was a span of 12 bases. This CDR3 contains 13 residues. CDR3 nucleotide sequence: TGTGCCAGCAGGACAGGTCCCGACTACGAGCAGTACTTC. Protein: CASRTGPDYEQYF.

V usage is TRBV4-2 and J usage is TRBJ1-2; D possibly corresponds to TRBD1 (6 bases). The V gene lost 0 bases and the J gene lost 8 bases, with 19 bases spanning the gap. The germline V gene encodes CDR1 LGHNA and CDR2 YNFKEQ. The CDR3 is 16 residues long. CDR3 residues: CASSQEGGAGRHGYTF. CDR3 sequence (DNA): TGTGCCAGCAGCCAAGAAGGGGGGGCAGGGCGTCACGGCTACACCTTC.

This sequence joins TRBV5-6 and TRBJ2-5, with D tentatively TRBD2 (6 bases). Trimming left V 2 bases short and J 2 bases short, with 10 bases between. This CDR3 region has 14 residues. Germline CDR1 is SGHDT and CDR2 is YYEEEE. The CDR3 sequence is CASSFLEGQETQYF. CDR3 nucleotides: TGTGCCAGCAGCTTCTTGGAGGGTCAAGAGACCCAGTACTTC.

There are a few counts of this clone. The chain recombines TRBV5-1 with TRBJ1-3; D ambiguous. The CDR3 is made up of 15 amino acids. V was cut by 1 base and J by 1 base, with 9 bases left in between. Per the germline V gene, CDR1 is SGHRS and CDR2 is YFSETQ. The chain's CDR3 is CASSLLGNSGNTIYF. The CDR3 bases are TGCGCCAGCAGCTTGCTGGGCAATTCTGGAAACACCATATATTTT.

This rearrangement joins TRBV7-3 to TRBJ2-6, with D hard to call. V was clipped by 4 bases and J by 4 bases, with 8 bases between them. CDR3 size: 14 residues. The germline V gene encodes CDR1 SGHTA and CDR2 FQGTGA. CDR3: CASSSSAGANVLTF. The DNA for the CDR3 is TGTGCCAGCAGCTCCTCCGCGGGGGCCAACGTCCTGACTTTC.

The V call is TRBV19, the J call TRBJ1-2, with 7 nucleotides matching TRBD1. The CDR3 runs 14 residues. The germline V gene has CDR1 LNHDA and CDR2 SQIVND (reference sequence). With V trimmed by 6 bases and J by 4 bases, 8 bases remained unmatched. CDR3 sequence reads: CASRLGQSGYGYTF. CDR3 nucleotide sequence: TGTGCCAGTAGGTTGGGACAGTCGGGCTATGGCTACACCTTC. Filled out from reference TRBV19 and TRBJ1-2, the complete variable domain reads DGGITQSPKYLFRKEGQNVTLSCEQNLNHDAMYWYRQDPGQGLRLIYYSQIVNDFQKGDIAEGYSVSREKKESFPLTVTSAQKNPTAFYLCASRLGQSGYGYTFGSGTRLTVV.

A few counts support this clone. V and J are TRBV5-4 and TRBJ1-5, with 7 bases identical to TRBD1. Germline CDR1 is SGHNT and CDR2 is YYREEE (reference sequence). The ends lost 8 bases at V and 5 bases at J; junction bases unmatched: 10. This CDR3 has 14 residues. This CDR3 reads CARTPGQSDQPQHF. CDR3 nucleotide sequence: TGTGCCAGAACCCCGGGACAGTCGGATCAGCCCCAGCATTTT.

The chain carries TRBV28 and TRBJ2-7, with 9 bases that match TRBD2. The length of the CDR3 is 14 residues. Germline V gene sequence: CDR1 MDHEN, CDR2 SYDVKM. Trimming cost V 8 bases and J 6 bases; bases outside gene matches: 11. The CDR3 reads CASRGTSRGGEQYF. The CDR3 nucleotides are TGTGCCAGCCGGGGGACTAGCAGAGGAGGCGAGCAGTACTTC.

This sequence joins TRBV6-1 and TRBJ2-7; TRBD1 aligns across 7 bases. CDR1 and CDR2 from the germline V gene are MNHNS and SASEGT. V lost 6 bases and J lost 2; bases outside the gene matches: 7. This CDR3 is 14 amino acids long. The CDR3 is CASRETGKAYEQYF. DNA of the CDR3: TGTGCCAGCAGGGAGACAGGGAAGGCCTACGAGCAGTACTTC.

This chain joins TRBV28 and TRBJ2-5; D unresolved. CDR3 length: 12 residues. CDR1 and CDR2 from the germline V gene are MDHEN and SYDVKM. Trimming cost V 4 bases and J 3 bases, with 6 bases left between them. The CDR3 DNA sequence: TGTGCCAGCAGTTCCTTTAAAGAGACCCAGTACTTC. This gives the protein CASSSFKETQYF.

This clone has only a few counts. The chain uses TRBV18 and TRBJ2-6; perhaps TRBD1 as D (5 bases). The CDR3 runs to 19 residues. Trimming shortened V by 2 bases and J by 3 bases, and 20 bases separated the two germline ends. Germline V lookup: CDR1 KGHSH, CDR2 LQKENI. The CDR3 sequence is CASSPNSRALGFGANVLTF. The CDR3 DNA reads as TGTGCCAGCTCACCAAATTCCAGGGCTTTAGGGTTTGGGGCCAACGTCCTGACTTTC.

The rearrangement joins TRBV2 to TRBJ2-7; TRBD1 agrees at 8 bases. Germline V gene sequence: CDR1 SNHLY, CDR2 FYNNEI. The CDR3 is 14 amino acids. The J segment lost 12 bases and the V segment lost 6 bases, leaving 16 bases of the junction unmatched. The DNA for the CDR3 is TGTGCCAGCAGCTATAAACAGGGGGGATCCGATCGGTACTTC. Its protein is CASSYKQGGSDRYF. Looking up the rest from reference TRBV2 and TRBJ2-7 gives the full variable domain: EPEVTQTPSHQVTQMGQEVILRCVPISNHLYFYWYRQILGQKVEFLVSFYNNEISEKSEIFDDQFSVERPDGSNFTLKIRSTKLEDSAMYFCASSYKQGGSDRYFGPGTRLTVT.

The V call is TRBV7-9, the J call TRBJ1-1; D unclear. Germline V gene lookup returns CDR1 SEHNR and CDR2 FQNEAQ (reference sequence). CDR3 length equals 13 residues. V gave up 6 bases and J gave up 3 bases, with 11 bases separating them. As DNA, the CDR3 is TGTGCCAGCAGATTCCTCCTCCACACTGAAGCTTTCTTT. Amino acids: CASRFLLHTEAFF.

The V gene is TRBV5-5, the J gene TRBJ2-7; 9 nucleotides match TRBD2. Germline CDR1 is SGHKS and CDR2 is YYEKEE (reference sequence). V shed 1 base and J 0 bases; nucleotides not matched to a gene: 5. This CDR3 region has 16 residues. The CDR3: CASSLRGTSISYEQYF. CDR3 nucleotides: TGTGCCAGCAGCTTGAGGGGGACTAGCATCTCCTACGAGCAGTACTTC.

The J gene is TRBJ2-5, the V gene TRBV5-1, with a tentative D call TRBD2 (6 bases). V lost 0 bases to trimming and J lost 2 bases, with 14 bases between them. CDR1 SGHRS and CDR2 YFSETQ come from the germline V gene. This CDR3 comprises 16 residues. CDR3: CASSLGIAETQETQYF. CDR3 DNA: TGCGCCAGCAGCTTGGGGATAGCGGAAACTCAAGAGACCCAGTACTTC.

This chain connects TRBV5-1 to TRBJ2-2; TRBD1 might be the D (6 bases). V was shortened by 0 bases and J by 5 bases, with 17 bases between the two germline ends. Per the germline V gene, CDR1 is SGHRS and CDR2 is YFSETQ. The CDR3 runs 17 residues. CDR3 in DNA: TGCGCCAGCAGCTTGGCGGTAGGGACAACAGTTACCGGGGAGCTGTTTTTT. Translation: CASSLAVGTTVTGELFF.

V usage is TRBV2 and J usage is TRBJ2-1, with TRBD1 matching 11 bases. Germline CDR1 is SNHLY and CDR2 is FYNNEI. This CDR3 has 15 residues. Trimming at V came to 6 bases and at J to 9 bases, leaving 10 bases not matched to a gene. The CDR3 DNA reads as TGTGCCAGCAGGGCGGGGACAGGGGGATTTGGTGAGCAGTTCTTC. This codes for CASRAGTGGFGEQFF.

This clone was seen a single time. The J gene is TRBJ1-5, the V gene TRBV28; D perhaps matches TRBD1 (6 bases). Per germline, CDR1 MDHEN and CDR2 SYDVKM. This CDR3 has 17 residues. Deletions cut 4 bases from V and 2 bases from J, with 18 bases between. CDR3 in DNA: TGTGCCAGCAGTTCCCGAAGCGGACAGAAGGGCAATCAGCCCCAGCATTTT. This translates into CASSSRSGQKGNQPQHF.

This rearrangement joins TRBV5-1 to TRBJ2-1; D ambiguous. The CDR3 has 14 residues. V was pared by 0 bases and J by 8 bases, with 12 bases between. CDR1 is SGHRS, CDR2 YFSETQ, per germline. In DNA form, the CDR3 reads TGCGCCAGCAGCTTGGCAGAGTTCAGCGATGAGCAGTTCTTC. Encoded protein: CASSLAEFSDEQFF.

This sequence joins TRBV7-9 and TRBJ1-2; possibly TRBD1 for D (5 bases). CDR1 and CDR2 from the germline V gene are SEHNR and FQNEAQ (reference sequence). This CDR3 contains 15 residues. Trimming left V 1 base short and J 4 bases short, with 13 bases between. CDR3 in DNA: TGTGCCAGCAGCTTAGAAGCCAGGGCGGCCTATGGCTACACCTTC. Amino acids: CASSLEARAAYGYTF.

CDR3 in amino acids: CASSLTSANYNEQFF. The DNA for the CDR3 is TGTGCCAGCAGCCTCACTAGCGCAAACTACAATGAGCAGTTCTTC. The chain carries TRBV6-5 and TRBJ2-1; 7 nucleotides align to TRBD2. V lost 6 bases and J lost 3; bases outside the gene matches: 8. The CDR3 consists of 15 residues. Germline loops: CDR1 MNHEY, CDR2 SVGAGI.